One TCR beta chain is described in this entry. Its antigen is not known. For 10 days, around 91,000 sorted CD4+ cells grew with T cell-depleted PBMCs and CEF. Germline CDR1 and CDR2: GTSNPN and SVGIG (reference sequence). This CDR3 spans 15 amino acids. V dropped 3 bases and J dropped 1; count of bases not matched to a gene: 8. The entry originates in a study of CD4 T cells in relation to SARS-CoV-2 and coronaviruses. About the study: ViraFEST: approximately 10-day antigen culture of PBMCs, then TCR beta CDR3 sequencing.

General study results and limits: Monoreactive clones expanded significantly more to SARS-CoV-2 than crossreactive clones did.

CEF-cultured naive and memory CD4+ T cell DNA got survey-level sequencing. Data came from immunoSEQ multiplex PCR; TCRdb stores just in-frame clones and leaves some out. The sample has about 36,000 clones; around 85% are singletons. The sequence was collected from an adult with COVID-19. J is TRBJ1-1 and V is TRBV30; 7 bases match TRBD1. The sample was naive CD4+ T cells from PBMCs, cultured in vitro. Subset in this sample: naive CD4+ T cells isolated by negative enrichment. CDR3 loop: CAWRGDRLPNTEAFF. The CDR3 DNA reads as TGTGCCTGGAGGGGGGACAGATTACCGAACACTGAAGCTTTCTTT.